This T cell receptor (beta chain) is drawn from a study of blood T cell repertoires in COVID-19. At the level of the study: Donors in the United States, Italy and Spain gave samples during acute or convalescent COVID-19.

The Seattle patients, enrolled during active infection, were followed longitudinally. As originally analysed: How many nucleated cells were present was estimated from reference gene primer amplification. The repertoire was sequenced with immunoSEQ multiplex PCR; TCRdb's copy has only in-frame clones and lacks some. V and J calls and clone size follow that table, whereas D and trimming were derived from the DNA. The profile shows under 200,000 clones, just over 90% of them singletons. Per the germline V gene, CDR1 is KGHDR and CDR2 is SFDVKD. Trimming pared 5 bases from V and 5 bases from J, leaving 22 bases between. The CDR3 runs 17 residues.

The gene calls are TRBV24-1 and TRBJ2-3; TRBD1 might be the D (6 bases). This clonotype was obtained from a man aged 18 to 29 with COVID-19, enrolled during active disease. Sequenced input: peripheral blood. The CDR3 sequence is CATSAKPRPGARDTQYF. The CDR3 DNA reads as TGTGCCACCAGTGCTAAACCCAGACCAGGGGCCAGAGATACGCAGTATTTT.